Below are 25 T cell receptor beta chains sequenced from a single sample in a study of PD-L1 blockade in urothelial cancer. This table comes from immunoSEQ multiplex PCR, and its TCRdb copy is limited to in-frame clones, with some not included. This table holds about 73,000 clones, approximately 91% found once. Source: PBMCs, taken around atezolizumab (anti-PD-L1) treatment. The receptors come from a man between 60 and 75 years old with urothelial cancer.

The CDR3, as DNA: TGTGCTAGTGGTTCAGGGACTAGCCCCTACAATGAGCAGTTCTTC. This translates into CASGSGTSPYNEQFF. This chain joins TRBV12-5 and TRBJ2-1; 9 bases fit TRBD2. The V gene end was trimmed by 4 bases and the J gene end by 2 bases; junction bases not matched to a gene: 3. Germline-derived CDR1 and CDR2 are LGHNT and FRNRAP. The CDR3 consists of 15 residues.

This clone was recorded once. The V and J genes are TRBV28 and TRBJ2-1; possibly TRBD2 for D (5 bases). V was cut by 1 base and J by 7 bases, with 11 bases left in between. The CDR3 length is 14 residues. Germline V CDR1 and CDR2: MDHEN, SYDVKM. The CDR3 DNA reads as TGTGCCAGCAGTTTATTAAGAGGGATGAATGAGCAGTTCTTC. Protein: CASSLLRGMNEQFF.

This clone was seen a single time. V and J are TRBV27 and TRBJ1-4, with a possible D match to TRBD1 (6 bases). The ends were cut back, 7 bases at V and 5 bases at J, with 17 bases in the middle. Germline V gene data show CDR1 as MNHEY and CDR2 as SMNVEV (reference sequence). The CDR3 has 15 residues. The DNA of the CDR3 is TGTGCCAGCACCAATTGGGGGGGCCCAAATGAAAAACTGTTTTTT. This translates into CASTNWGGPNEKLFF.

The chain carries TRBV9 and TRBJ2-1; possible D gene TRBD1, 5 bases. Germline assignment: CDR1 SGDLS and CDR2 YYNGEE. With 3 bases removed from V and 1 base from J, the gap between germline ends came to 11 bases. The CDR3 sequence is 15 residues long. CDR3 sequence reads: CASSGEGVSYNEQFF. DNA for the CDR3: TGTGCCAGCAGCGGTGAAGGGGTGTCCTACAATGAGCAGTTCTTC.

Points on this clone: An end of the junction differs from the germline gene, which may be a read error. V gene TRBV29-1 combines with J gene TRBJ1-1, with TRBD1 identical over 8 bases. The CDR3 length is 14 residues. From germline, CDR1 is SQVTM and CDR2 ANQGSEA. CDR3 sequence (DNA): TGCAGCGTTAAAGAGACAGGGGCCAACACTGAAGCTTTCTTT. Protein product: CSVKETGANTEAFF. Combining the CDR3 with reference TRBV29-1 and TRBJ1-1 gives the whole variable domain SAVISQKPSRDICQRGTSLTIQCQVDSQVTMMFWYRQQPGQSLTLIATANQGSEATYESGFVIDKFPISRPNLTFSTLTVSNMSPEDSSIYLCSVKETGANTEAFFGQGTRLTVV.

This chain joins TRBV2 and TRBJ1-2; 9 bases match TRBD1. V was clipped by 7 bases and J by 5 bases; unmatched bases: 2. CDR1 and CDR2 from the germline V gene are SNHLY and FYNNEI. The CDR3 length is 12 residues. Here the CDR3 DNA reads TGTGCCAGCACGACAGGGGGGTATGGCTACACCTTC. Its protein is CASTTGGYGYTF. The whole variable domain, filled in from reference TRBV2 and TRBJ1-2, reads EPEVTQTPSHQVTQMGQEVILRCVPISNHLYFYWYRQILGQKVEFLVSFYNNEISEKSEIFDDQFSVERPDGSNFTLKIRSTKLEDSAMYFCASTTGGYGYTFGSGTRLTVV.

The V call is TRBV10-2, the J call TRBJ1-2; D call uncertain. This CDR3 comprises 13 residues. The V gene's germline CDR1 is WSHSY and CDR2 SAAADI. The V and J ends lost 3 bases and 5 bases respectively, with 10 bases between them. The CDR3 DNA is TGCGCCAGCAGTGAACGGGTAACATATGGCTACACCTTC. It encodes CASSERVTYGYTF.

This clone has just a few counts. This chain links TRBV5-8 with TRBJ2-1; no clear D. Trimming cost V 5 bases and J 0 bases, with 12 bases left between them. The CDR3 length is 15 residues. The germline CDR1 and CDR2 sequences are SGHTS and YDEGEE. The CDR3 sequence is CASSFFTSSYNEQFF. Written as DNA, the CDR3 is TGTGCCAGCAGTTTCTTCACCAGCTCCTACAATGAGCAGTTCTTC.

This chain connects TRBV28 to TRBJ1-1; tentative D call: TRBD1 (6 bases). The CDR3 covers 13 residues. Germline V gene lookup returns CDR1 MDHEN and CDR2 SYDVKM. The V and J ends lost 3 bases and 1 base respectively, with 6 bases between them. This CDR3 reads CASSLTGNTEAFF. CDR3 sequence (DNA): TGTGCCAGCAGTTTGACAGGGAACACTGAAGCTTTCTTT.

The chain carries TRBV5-1 and TRBJ2-1; D gene unclear. Looked up from germline, CDR1 is SGHRS and CDR2 is YFSETQ. The CDR3 totals 11 residues. Trimming removed 0 bases at V and 9 bases at J, with 4 bases between. The CDR3 sequence: CASSLDREQFF. CDR3 sequence (DNA): TGCGCCAGCAGCTTGGATCGTGAGCAGTTCTTC.

The rearrangement joins TRBV28 to TRBJ2-7; 7 bases are shared with TRBD2. The CDR3 is 15 residues long. The germline V gene has CDR1 MDHEN and CDR2 SYDVKM. With V trimmed by 2 bases and J by 1 base, 5 bases remained unmatched. The CDR3 coding sequence is TGTGCCAGCAGTTTAGGCGGGAGCGGGTCCTACGAGCAGTACTTC. Translation: CASSLGGSGSYEQYF.

The V and J genes are TRBV10-3 and TRBJ2-2; 8 nucleotides align to TRBD2. Germline V gene lookup returns CDR1 ENHRY and CDR2 SYGVKD. The CDR3 has 15 residues. V trimming: 6 bases; J trimming: 2 bases; junction bases outside the gene matches: 5. CDR3 sequence: CAIRTGTSNTGELFF. The DNA of the CDR3 is TGTGCCATCAGGACCGGGACTAGTAACACCGGGGAGCTGTTTTTT.

This rearrangement joins TRBV4-1 to TRBJ2-7; 11 nucleotides align to TRBD2. The V segment lost 4 bases and the J segment 6 bases; nucleotides outside the gene matches: 11. CDR3 size: 16 residues. Germline CDR1 is MGHRA and CDR2 is YSYEKL. The CDR3 loop is CASSRSALAGVFEQYF. In nucleotides, the CDR3 is TGCGCCAGCAGCCGATCTGCACTAGCGGGAGTCTTCGAGCAGTACTTC.

J is TRBJ2-7 and V is TRBV6-5; a weak D match, TRBD2 (6 bases). In germline, CDR1 is MNHEY, CDR2 SVGAGI. Between the trimmed V and J ends, which lost 1 base and 4 bases, there was a span of 8 bases. This CDR3 region has 13 residues. The DNA for the CDR3 is TGTGCCAGCAGTTACTGGAGGGGTTACGAGCAGTACTTC. Residues: CASSYWRGYEQYF.

The rearrangement joins TRBV5-6 to TRBJ2-5, with D possibly being TRBD1 (5 bases). The V end was cut by 2 bases, the J end by 5 bases, with 10 bases between. The CDR3 runs 13 residues. In germline, CDR1 is SGHDT, CDR2 YYEEEE. The CDR3 DNA reads TGTGCCAGCAGCTTCCAGGGTGGGGAGACCCAGTACTTC. Residues: CASSFQGGETQYF.

The chain uses TRBV11-3 and TRBJ1-1; D is perhaps TRBD1 (5 bases). Germline lookup yields CDR1 SGHNT and CDR2 YENEEA. V lost 8 bases to trimming and J lost 1 base, with 17 bases between them. This CDR3 has 15 residues. The CDR3 is CASFSDSRANTEAFF. The CDR3 coding sequence is TGTGCCAGCTTCTCGGATAGCAGGGCGAACACTGAAGCTTTCTTT.

V usage is TRBV7-2 and J usage is TRBJ2-5; the match to TRBD2 covers 8 bases. Germline-derived CDR1 and CDR2 are SGHTA and FQGNSA. The CDR3 spans 16 residues. V shed 5 bases, J shed 4 bases, and the junction held 12 bases outside the gene matches. In DNA, the CDR3 is TGTGCCAGCAGCGGGCCTCGAGCGGGGGCGACAGAGACCCAGTACTTC. Its protein product is CASSGPRAGATETQYF. Looking up the rest from reference TRBV7-2 and TRBJ2-5 gives the full variable domain: GAGVSQSPSNKVTEKGKDVELRCDPISGHTALYWYRQSLGQGLEFLIYFQGNSAPDKSGLPSDRFSAERTGGSVSTLTIQRTQQEDSAVYLCASSGPRAGATETQYFGPGTRLLVL.

The chain uses TRBV6-5 and TRBJ2-1; 9 nucleotides match TRBD2. Germline V CDR1 and CDR2: MNHEY, SVGAGI. The V segment lost 5 bases and the J segment 9 bases; nucleotides outside the gene matches: 11. The CDR3 runs 15 residues. The CDR3 region is CASSAGTSFGGEQFF. The CDR3 nucleotides are TGTGCCAGCAGTGCCGGGACTAGCTTCGGGGGTGAGCAGTTCTTC.

The V call is TRBV5-4, the J call TRBJ1-3; D is unresolved. The CDR3 consists of 13 residues. V was cut by 3 bases and J by 0 bases, with 4 bases left in between. CDR1 and CDR2 (germline): SGHNT, YYREEE (reference sequence). CDR3 bases: TGTGCCAGCAGCTCTTTCTCTGGAAACACCATATATTTT. Its protein product is CASSSFSGNTIYF. Together with reference TRBV5-4 and TRBJ1-3, the CDR3 gives the full variable domain: ETGVTQSPTHLIKTRGQQVTLRCSSQSGHNTVSWYQQALGQGPQFIFQYYREEENGRGNFPPRFSGLQFPNYSSELNVNALELDDSALYLCASSSFSGNTIYFGEGSWLTVV.

The rearrangement links TRBV6-1 to TRBJ2-7, with TRBD2 as a possible D gene (7 bases). V lost 10 bases, J lost 2 bases, and 15 bases lay in between. Per germline, CDR1 MNHNS and CDR2 SASEGT. This CDR3 comprises 13 residues. The CDR3 nucleotides are TGTGCCACTAAACGGGGGGCGACCTACGAGCAGTACTTC. This sequence encodes CATKRGATYEQYF.

V usage is TRBV4-3 and J usage is TRBJ2-3, with D unclear. Germline V gives CDR1 LGHNA, CDR2 YSLEER. With 0 bases removed from V and 7 bases from J, the gap between germline ends came to 11 bases. The CDR3 length is 14 residues. DNA for the CDR3: TGCGCCAGCAGCCAAGAGTACTCAACTAATACGCAGTATTTT. It specifies CASSQEYSTNTQYF.

This chain uses TRBV27 with TRBJ2-7, with 11 positions matching TRBD1. This CDR3 is built from 16 residues. V lost 3 bases and J lost 4; bases outside the gene matches: 8. Germline CDR1 MNHEY, CDR2 SMNVEV (reference sequence). The CDR3 is CASSLYGQGARYEQYF. The CDR3 DNA reads as TGTGCCAGCAGTTTGTACGGACAGGGGGCGCGTTACGAGCAGTACTTC.

V and J are TRBV10-3 and TRBJ2-7, with TRBD1 matching over 10 bases. Germline-derived CDR1 and CDR2 are ENHRY and SYGVKD. The CDR3 covers 13 residues. J gave up 5 bases and V 6 bases, and 4 bases lay outside the gene matches. CDR3 amino acids: CAIRRTGGNEQYF. CDR3 nucleotides: TGTGCCATCAGGAGGACAGGGGGGAACGAGCAGTACTTC.

This chain joins TRBV11-2 and TRBJ2-1; D remains unclear. The CDR3 runs 11 residues. Germline CDR1 reads SGHAT; CDR2 reads FQNNGV. Deletions cut 5 bases from V and 9 bases from J, with 8 bases between. The CDR3 nucleotides are TGTGCCAGCAGCCTCCCCAGTGAGCAGTTCTTC. Translating it yields CASSLPSEQFF.

The chain combines TRBV7-2 with TRBJ2-2, with no clear D. The CDR3 runs to 12 residues. The V gene's germline CDR1 is SGHTA and CDR2 FQGNSA. Trimming pared 5 bases from V and 4 bases from J, leaving 5 bases between. This CDR3 is CASSVSTGELFF. DNA for the CDR3: TGTGCCAGCAGCGTTAGCACCGGGGAGCTGTTTTTT.